The 25 T cell receptor beta chains presented below share a single source sample, sequenced in a study of blood T cells in healthy people across ages. Using a J-beta primer mix together with a sample-barcoded 5' primer, a second PCR was run for about 6 to 11 cycles. MiXCR, applied by TCRdb to the 5' RACE reads, yields one record per CDR3 protein. The sample holds about 800,000 distinct CDR3 sequences, more than 45% seen once. Material: blood. These receptors all stem from a man aged 30 to 39 in good health.

The chain uses TRBV12-3 or TRBV12-4 and TRBJ2-3; 8 bases line up with TRBD2. J lost 2 bases, V lost 4 bases, and 5 bases had no gene match. The CDR3 consists of 15 residues. The CDR3 sequence: CASSSSGGPTDTQYF. DNA of the CDR3: TGTGCCAGCAGTTCCAGCGGGGGACCCACAGATACGCAGTATTTT.

This chain joins TRBV13 and TRBJ2-5; 7 positions match TRBD2. Germline CDR1 reads PRHDT; CDR2 reads FYEKMQ (reference sequence). The CDR3 runs to 17 residues. V lost 5 bases to trimming and J lost 1 base; unmatched junction nucleotides: 13. CDR3 loop: CASSLVGLAGSQETQYF. The DNA of the CDR3 is TGTGCCAGCAGCCTCGTCGGGTTAGCGGGTTCCCAAGAGACCCAGTACTTC.

The chain employs TRBV20-1 and TRBJ1-5; tentatively, D is TRBD1 (5 bases). Germline V gives CDR1 DFQATT, CDR2 SNEGSKA (reference sequence). V was clipped by 0 bases and J by 2 bases, with 14 bases between them. The CDR3 has 16 amino acids. CDR3: CSARDREGTGNQPQHF. The DNA of the CDR3 is TGCAGTGCTAGAGACCGGGAGGGGACTGGCAATCAGCCCCAGCATTTT.

This clonotype was detected only a few times. This sequence joins TRBV29-1 and TRBJ1-1, with D perhaps matching TRBD1 (6 bases). V shed 3 bases and J shed 6 bases, with 8 bases lying between them. The CDR3 runs 11 residues. The germline gives CDR1 SQVTM, CDR2 ANQGSEA. DNA for the CDR3: TGCAGCGTTGACAGGGGCGCTGAAGCTTTCTTT. Translated: CSVDRGAEAFF.

The CDR3 DNA reads as TGCAGTGCAAATGGGGGGGTGACTGGGGCCACCCATGAGCAGTTCTTC. This sequence encodes CSANGGVTGATHEQFF. The V gene is TRBV20-1, the J gene TRBJ2-1; 7 bases are shared with TRBD2. Germline V gives CDR1 DFQATT, CDR2 SNEGSKA (reference sequence). J gave up 8 bases and V 6 bases, and 19 bases lay outside the gene matches. The CDR3 loop spans 16 amino acids.

The chain recombines TRBV7-9 with TRBJ1-6, with 7 bases aligning to TRBD1. This CDR3 is 14 amino acids long. Germline V gene data show CDR1 as SEHNR and CDR2 as FQNEAQ (reference sequence). With V trimmed by 3 bases and J by 12 bases, 8 bases remained unmatched. The CDR3 region is CASSFSGTAEPLHF. CDR3 nucleotides: TGTGCCAGCAGCTTTTCCGGGACAGCAGAACCCCTCCACTTT.

The chain uses TRBV18 and TRBJ2-7; 7 bases agree with TRBD1. V was clipped by 3 bases and J by 2 bases; unmatched bases: 7. This CDR3 has 15 amino acids. Germline CDR1 reads KGHSH; CDR2 reads LQKENI. The CDR3 sequence: CASSPATGRTYEQYF. The CDR3 region has the DNA TGTGCCAGCTCACCGGCGACAGGGCGAACCTACGAGCAGTACTTC.

The CDR3: CASKRPQETQYF. The CDR3 coding sequence is TGTGCCAGCAAACGCCCTCAAGAGACCCAGTACTTC. The V call is TRBV6-6, the J call TRBJ2-5; D remains unclear. Germline loops: CDR1 MNHNY, CDR2 SVGAGI (reference sequence). The length of the CDR3 is 12 residues. Trimming removed 7 bases from V and 2 bases from J, with 8 bases in between.

The CDR3 region has the DNA TGTGCCAGCAGCTTACACCGGGACTTTCCCGGGGATACGCAGTATTTT. Amino acids: CASSLHRDFPGDTQYF. The genes are TRBV7-2 and TRBJ2-3; possibly TRBD2 for D (6 bases). The CDR3 extends over 16 amino acids. The germline V gene encodes CDR1 SGHTA and CDR2 FQGNSA. Between the trimmed V and J ends, which lost 2 bases and 6 bases, there was a span of 18 bases.

V gene TRBV21-1 combines with J gene TRBJ2-3; the DNA was not used to check the table's D call, TRBD2. TRBV21-1 is deemed a pseudogene. This CDR3 has 18 residues. The CDR3 sequence is CASSKPSGLAGVIDTQYF. CDR3 nucleotides: TGTGCCAGCAGCAAACCCTCCGGACTAGCGGGAGTTATAGATACGCAGTATTTT.

This clonotype has more than one count but fewer than ten. The V gene is TRBV7-9, the J gene TRBJ2-5; D may be TRBD2 (6 bases). CDR1 SEHNR and CDR2 FQNEAQ come from the germline V gene (reference sequence). V was pared by 8 bases and J by 7 bases, with 17 bases between. The length of the CDR3 is 13 residues. In DNA, the CDR3 is TGTGCCAGCGAGATCCCCCGGGGGTCGACCCAGTACTTC. The encoded protein is CASEIPRGSTQYF.

The V and J genes are TRBV4-2 and TRBJ2-7; TRBD2 aligns across 8 bases. CDR3 length: 15 amino acids. With 4 bases clipped from V and 2 bases from J, the junction kept 7 bases outside the gene matches. Germline V CDR1 and CDR2: LGHNA, YNFKEQ. CDR3 in DNA: TGTGCCAGCAGCCCCAGTAGCGGGACCGCCTACGAGCAGTACTTC. Translating gives CASSPSSGTAYEQYF.

This clonotype was picked up one time. This chain uses TRBV9 with TRBJ2-1; D is perhaps TRBD1 (6 bases). Germline CDR1 reads SGDLS; CDR2 reads YYNGEE. There are 16 residues in the CDR3. V was trimmed by 0 bases and J by 4 bases, leaving 14 bases between them. The CDR3 protein is CASSVVSTGDYNEQFF. CDR3 DNA: TGTGCCAGCAGCGTAGTATCGACAGGAGATTACAATGAGCAGTTCTTC.

As to this clonotype: The junction and the germline gene differ at one end; a read error may be behind it. The chain links TRBV20-1 to TRBJ2-5; possibly TRBD1 or TRBD2 for D (5 bases each). Germline loops: CDR1 DFQATT, CDR2 SNEGSKA (reference sequence). CDR3 length: 17 residues. CDR3 DNA: TGCAGTGCTGGAGACCAAACCGGGACGTCCGTGATCAAGACCCAGTACTTC. Amino acids: CSAGDQTGTSVIKTQYF.

This clonotype has just a few counts. This chain connects TRBV24-1 to TRBJ2-3, with TRBD1 identical over 9 bases. This CDR3 has 16 residues. With 4 bases clipped from V and 6 bases from J, the junction kept 10 bases outside the gene matches. CDR1 is KGHDR and CDR2 is SFDVKD in the germline V gene. CDR3 sequence reads: CATSETGTGSVDTQYF. The CDR3 coding sequence is TGTGCCACCAGTGAGACCGGGACAGGGTCCGTGGATACGCAGTATTTT.

This chain joins TRBV9 and TRBJ2-3; no reliable D call. Germline CDR1 is SGDLS and CDR2 is YYNGEE. The ends were cut back, 3 bases at V and 6 bases at J, with 8 bases in the middle. This CDR3 comprises 12 residues. The CDR3 bases are TGTGCCAGCAGCGGTGCTTGGGATACGCAGTATTTT. Protein: CASSGAWDTQYF. Combining the CDR3 with reference TRBV9 and TRBJ2-3 gives the whole variable domain DSGVTQTPKHLITATGQRVTLRCSPRSGDLSVYWYQQSLDQGLQFLIQYYNGEERAKGNILERFSAQQFPDLHSELNLSSLELGDSALYFCASSGAWDTQYFGPGTRLTVL.

This chain uses TRBV7-6 with TRBJ1-4, with D unclear. The CDR3 has 15 amino acids. Germline CDR1 and CDR2: SGHVS and FNYEAQ. Trimming removed 2 bases from V and 0 bases from J, with 7 bases in between. The CDR3 is CASSLYGATNEKLFF. The CDR3 DNA reads TGTGCCAGCAGCTTATATGGAGCAACTAATGAAAAACTGTTTTTT.

This chain joins TRBV3-1 and TRBJ2-5; the D call may be TRBD1 or TRBD2 (6 bases each). Trimming took 4 bases from V and 1 from J, leaving 13 bases between them. CDR3 length equals 15 residues. CDR1 is LGHDT, CDR2 YNNKEL, per germline (reference sequence). The DNA of the CDR3 is TGTGCCAGCAGCCTAACGGGGGCTAGCCAAGAGACCCAGTACTTC. It codes for CASSLTGASQETQYF.

Only a few counts were recorded for this clonotype. The chain links TRBV20-1 to TRBJ2-5; 10 bases map to TRBD2. Germline loops: CDR1 DFQATT, CDR2 SNEGSKA (reference sequence). The CDR3 is 16 residues long. Trimming took 4 bases from V and 4 from J; bases not matched to a gene: 12. The CDR3 nucleotides read TGCAGTGCTAATGATAGAGCGGGGGGGCAGGGAGAGACCCAGTACTTC. Translated, it gives CSANDRAGGQGETQYF.

This clonotype was seen a handful of times. The CDR3 DNA reads TGTGCCATCAGTGAGTCGTCCGGGACTACCGTGAGAGAGCAGTTCTTC. Protein sequence: CAISESSGTTVREQFF. The chain carries TRBV10-3 and TRBJ2-1; TRBD2 matches at 7 bases. Per the germline V gene, CDR1 is ENHRY and CDR2 is SYGVKD. The CDR3 runs 16 residues. With 0 bases clipped from V and 10 bases from J, the junction kept 12 bases outside the gene matches.

The rearrangement joins TRBV24-1 to TRBJ1-2; 7 bases match TRBD1. The length of the CDR3 is 15 residues. Looked up from germline, CDR1 is KGHDR and CDR2 is SFDVKD. V lost 3 bases and J lost 7; bases outside the gene matches: 10. As DNA, the CDR3 is TGTGCCACCAGTGATAATTGGAGGGGGCCGTCTGGCTACACCTTC. The encoded protein is CATSDNWRGPSGYTF.

In the case of this clonotype: One end of the junction does not line up with germline, which may come from a read error. The rearrangement joins TRBV12-3 or TRBV12-4 to TRBJ2-2; D call uncertain. The CDR3 loop spans 13 amino acids. The CDR3 sequence: CDSSRAGTGELFF. The CDR3, as DNA: TGTGACAGCAGTAGAGCCGGCACCGGGGAGCTGTTTTTT.

About this clonotype: A junction boundary mismatches the germline segment, possibly from a read error. The chain carries TRBV15 and TRBJ2-3; D is undetermined. The CDR3 is 13 amino acids. In germline, CDR1 is LNHNV, CDR2 YYDKDF (reference sequence). CDR3 coding DNA: TGTTCCACCAGTCCAAGACGCACAGATACGCAGTATTTT. This codes for CSTSPRRTDTQYF.

This chain connects TRBV5-6 to TRBJ2-1; possibly TRBD1 or TRBD2 for D (5 bases each). CDR3 size: 15 residues. Trimming took 2 bases from V and 8 from J, leaving 17 bases between them. Germline lookup yields CDR1 SGHDT and CDR2 YYEEEE. CDR3 loop: CASSFGTSGGDEQFF. In DNA, the CDR3 is TGTGCCAGCAGCTTCGGGACGAGCGGCGGCGATGAGCAGTTCTTC. Complete variable domain (other parts from reference TRBV5-6 and TRBJ2-1): DAGVTQSPTHLIKTRGQQVTLRCSPKSGHDTVSWYQQALGQGPQFIFQYYEEEERQRGNFPDRFSGHQFPNYSSELNVNALLLGDSALYLCASSFGTSGGDEQFFGPGTRLTVL.

This clonotype was counted once. This rearrangement joins TRBV20-1 to TRBJ2-5; D call uncertain. Trimming shortened V by 6 bases and J by 2 bases, and 16 bases separated the two germline ends. Germline V gene lookup returns CDR1 DFQATT and CDR2 SNEGSKA (reference sequence). The CDR3 length is 14 residues. The CDR3 is CSANRAESQETQYF. The CDR3 DNA follows: TGCAGTGCAAACCGGGCGGAGTCACAAGAGACCCAGTACTTC.